This T cell receptor beta chain was retrieved from a study of control samples from healthy donors and cancer patients. CDR1 MNHEY and CDR2 SVGAGI come from the germline V gene. The CDR3 contains 15 residues. V lost 6 bases to trimming and J lost 1 base, with 13 bases between them. This clone appeared a single time. The table came from immunoSEQ multiplex PCR; TCRdb's copy has only in-frame clones and leaves some out. The table shows about 220,000 clones, with around 94% occurring only once. Sequencing was performed on blood. This clonotype was obtained from a man over 45 in good health. The J gene is TRBJ1-5, the V gene TRBV6-5; D perhaps matches TRBD1 (5 bases). CDR3 coding DNA: TGTGCCAGCAGCCCCGGGACCCCGAGCAATCAGCCCCAGCATTTT. Translation gives CASSPGTPSNQPQHF.